This is a list of T cell receptor beta chains from one sample in a study of T cells after yellow fever vaccination. Using its own MiXCR run on the 5' RACE reads, TCRdb lists one record per CDR3 protein. This table has about 310,000 distinct CDR3 sequences, around 4% appearing once. The source material was PBMCs, sampled on the day of the yellow fever booster vaccination. Every receptor here comes from a man aged 18-30 years who received the YFV17D yellow fever vaccine. Each CDR3 is given with its conserved first and last residue. The D gene is left open where the match is weak. Clone size, where shown, is once, few, many, or a class for clones that have expanded.

D gene,clone size,CDR3 length,V gene,J gene,CDR3 DNA,CDR3 protein
TRBD1,few,15,TRBV2,TRBJ2-3,TGTGCCAGCAGTTTGGACAGGGAGTTCACAGATACGCAGTATTTT,CASSLDREFTDTQYF
NA,NA,15,TRBV19,TRBJ2-1,TGTGCCAGTAGTATAGCGTCCTTTTCAAACAATGAGCAGTTCTTC,CASSIASFSNNEQFF
NA,many,14,TRBV7-9,TRBJ1-6,TGTGCCAGCAAGCTTACCGGGAGCGGGGCACCCCTCCACTTT,CASKLTGSGAPLHF
NA,many,15,TRBV29-1,TRBJ2-7,TGCAGCGTGAGGACGGGGACGGACCCTTCCTACGAGCAGTACTTC,CSVRTGTDPSYEQYF
TRBD2,few,15,TRBV11-2,TRBJ2-3,TGTGCCAGCAGCCTCGGGACTAGCGGTAGTAGAACGCAGTATTTT,CASSLGTSGSRTQYF
TRBD1,NA,18,TRBV7-9,TRBJ2-5,TGTGCCAGCAGCTTATGGGGGACAGGGTACCTAATACAAGAGACCCAGTACTTC,CASSLWGTGYLIQETQYF
NA,many,15,TRBV28,TRBJ2-1,TGTGCCAGCAGTTACGGGGCGAGCTCCTACAATGAGCAGTTCTTC,CASSYGASSYNEQFF
NA,many,15,TRBV5-1,TRBJ2-1,TGCGCCAGCAGTACTGGCGATGATGGGAGAAATGAGCAGTTCTTC,CASSTGDDGRNEQFF
NA,many,15,TRBV5-1,TRBJ1-1,TGCGCCAGCAGCCCTTGGGGAGGGAGTGACACTGAAGCTTTCTTT,CASSPWGGSDTEAFF
TRBD1,many,14,TRBV27,TRBJ2-7,TGTGCCAGCAGTAGGGGACAGGGAGGCTACGAGCAGTACTTC,CASSRGQGGYEQYF
NA,NA,17,TRBV4-1,TRBJ2-6,TGCGCCAGCAGCCCTCTCTCCGGGGGCTCTGGGGCCAACGTCCTGACTTTC,CASSPLSGGSGANVLTF
TRBD1,NA,14,TRBV5-1,TRBJ1-1,TGCGCCAGCAGCATCTTTCCCGGGACAGGGGAAGCTTTCTTT,CASSIFPGTGEAFF
TRBD1,few,17,TRBV5-7,TRBJ1-5,TGTGCCAGCAGCTCCGTTTGGAAGGGGGCATGCAATCAGCCCCAGCATTTT,CASSSVWKGACNQPQHF
TRBD2,many,13,TRBV20-1,TRBJ2-3,TGCAGTGCCAGCGGCGGGGGGGTAGATACGCAGTATTTT,CSASGGGVDTQYF
NA,few,14,TRBV5-1,TRBJ2-3,TGCGCCAGCAGCTTCCCGGGAATCGCAGATACGCAGTATTTT,CASSFPGIADTQYF
NA,few,12,TRBV6-2/TRBV6-3,TRBJ2-3,TGTGCCAGCAGCACTGACAGGCATACGCAGTATTTT,CASSTDRHTQYF
NA,few,11,TRBV12-3/TRBV12-4,TRBJ1-2,TGTGCCAGCAGTTTTATCGGGGGCTACACCTTC,CASSFIGGYTF
NA,NA,12,TRBV19,TRBJ2-3,TGTGCCAGTAGTTCCACAGGATCCCCGGCGTATTTT,CASSSTGSPAYF
TRBD1,few,15,TRBV19,TRBJ2-1,TGTGCCACTGGGGCCGGGACAGCCTCCTACAATGAGCAGTTCTTC,CATGAGTASYNEQFF
NA,many,14,TRBV4-1,TRBJ2-1,TGCGCCAGCAGCCAAGGCCCTCTCTATCAGGGGCAGTTCTTC,CASSQGPLYQGQFF
NA,NA,12,TRBV15,TRBJ2-5,TGTGCCACCAGCAGGGTCCCAGAGACCCAGTACTTC,CATSRVPETQYF
TRBD1,NA,13,TRBV29-1,TRBJ1-2,TGCAGCGCCGCGACAGGGGCCGGCTATGGCTACACCTTC,CSAATGAGYGYTF
NA,many,12,TRBV7-9,TRBJ2-7,TGTGCCAGCAGCGTGAGCTCCTACGAGCAGTACTTC,CASSVSSYEQYF
NA,many,14,TRBV12-3/TRBV12-4,TRBJ2-5,TGTGCCAGCAGAAACTCGGGGCTCCAAGAGACCCAGTACTTC,CASRNSGLQETQYF
TRBD2,NA,15,TRBV6-1,TRBJ2-3,TGTGCCAGCAGTGGGATAGCGGGGGGCACAGATACGCAGTATTTT,CASSGIAGGTDTQYF
NA,many,14,TRBV5-1,TRBJ2-3,TGCGCCAGCAGCTGGGATATTGGCACAGATACGCAGTATTTT,CASSWDIGTDTQYF
NA,NA,16,TRBV2,TRBJ2-5,TGTGCCAGCAAATACTCCGGGTCTCTGGTGGGAGAGACCCAGTACTTC,CASKYSGSLVGETQYF
NA,many,13,TRBV4-3,TRBJ1-1,TGCGCCAGCAGGCGGACACAAAACACTGAAGCTTTCTTT,CASRRTQNTEAFF
NA,many,15,TRBV5-1,TRBJ2-5,TGCGCCAGCAGCTTCCTGAACGGGGTGCAAGAGACCCAGTACTTC,CASSFLNGVQETQYF
TRBD2,many,15,TRBV12-3/TRBV12-4,TRBJ2-7,TGTGCCAGCAGCCGAGGGACTAGCGGGGGCTACGAGCAGTACTTC,CASSRGTSGGYEQYF
NA,few,15,TRBV6-5,TRBJ1-2,TGTGCCAGCAGTTACTCGATTGGGCCCCGGGAAGGCTACACCTTC,CASSYSIGPREGYTF
NA,many,14,TRBV7-6,TRBJ2-3,TGTGCCAGCAGCTCCCGACGGAGCACAGATACGCAGTATTTT,CASSSRRSTDTQYF
TRBD2,NA,14,TRBV29-1,TRBJ2-5,TGCAGCGTACCGGGACTAGCGGGCCAAGAGACCCAGTACTTC,CSVPGLAGQETQYF
TRBD1,few,16,TRBV27,TRBJ2-7,TGTGCCAGCAGTTCGGAGATGGGACAGGGCTCCTACGAGCAGTACTTC,CASSSEMGQGSYEQYF
NA,few,14,TRBV6-6,TRBJ1-2,TGTGCCAGCAGTTATGGGGGGCGCGAGTATGGCTACACCTTC,CASSYGGREYGYTF
NA,NA,14,TRBV27,TRBJ1-1,TGTGCCAGCAGTTGGGAGGGGGGGGTCACTGAAGCTTTCTTT,CASSWEGGVTEAFF
TRBD2,many,13,TRBV7-9,TRBJ2-5,TGTGCCAGCCGGGGGGGGGCTCGGGAGACCCAGTACTTC,CASRGGARETQYF
TRBD2,many,15,TRBV6-5,TRBJ2-5,TGTGCCAGCAGCCACGGAACCGGACTAGAAGAGACCCAGTACTTC,CASSHGTGLEETQYF
NA,many,15,TRBV15,TRBJ2-5,TGTGCCACCAGCAGAGAACAGGCCCGTCAAGAGACCCAGTACTTC,CATSREQARQETQYF
NA,many,15,TRBV7-2,TRBJ2-7,TGTGCCAGCAGCTTTCAGGGGAGTCTATCCTACGAGCAGTACTTC,CASSFQGSLSYEQYF
NA,few,16,TRBV7-6,TRBJ2-1,TGTGCCAGCAGCTCCACCCTGCGCTCCGCCTACAATGAGCAGTTCTTC,CASSSTLRSAYNEQFF
TRBD2,many,16,TRBV5-5,TRBJ2-5,TGTGCCAGCAGCCTCAGGACTAGCGGGAATCAAGAGACCCAGTACTTC,CASSLRTSGNQETQYF
NA,few,15,TRBV28,TRBJ1-5,TGTGCCAGCAGTTTATCGATGCTTATGGGGCAGCCCCAGCATTTT,CASSLSMLMGQPQHF
TRBD1,many,14,TRBV5-6,TRBJ2-5,TGTGCCAGCAGCTGGGCGACAGGGCGAGAGACCCAGTACTTC,CASSWATGRETQYF
NA,few,13,TRBV27,TRBJ1-2,TGTGCCAGCAGTTTACGGGGGCGCCGGGGCTACACCTTC,CASSLRGRRGYTF
TRBD2,many,16,TRBV6-2/TRBV6-3,TRBJ2-1,TGTGCCAGCAGTTACTCGGAAGCGGGGGACCCCCGGGAGCAGTTCTTC,CASSYSEAGDPREQFF
NA,many,12,TRBV9,TRBJ2-2,TGTGCCAGCAGCCCGCATGGAAGGGAGCTGTTTTTT,CASSPHGRELFF
NA,many,15,TRBV5-1,TRBJ2-2,TGCGCCAGCAGCATAGACAGGTCGCACACCGGGGAGCTGTTTTTT,CASSIDRSHTGELFF
NA,many,11,TRBV7-8,TRBJ2-3,TGTGCCAGCAGCCCCCAAGGTGGGCAGTATTTT,CASSPQGGQYF